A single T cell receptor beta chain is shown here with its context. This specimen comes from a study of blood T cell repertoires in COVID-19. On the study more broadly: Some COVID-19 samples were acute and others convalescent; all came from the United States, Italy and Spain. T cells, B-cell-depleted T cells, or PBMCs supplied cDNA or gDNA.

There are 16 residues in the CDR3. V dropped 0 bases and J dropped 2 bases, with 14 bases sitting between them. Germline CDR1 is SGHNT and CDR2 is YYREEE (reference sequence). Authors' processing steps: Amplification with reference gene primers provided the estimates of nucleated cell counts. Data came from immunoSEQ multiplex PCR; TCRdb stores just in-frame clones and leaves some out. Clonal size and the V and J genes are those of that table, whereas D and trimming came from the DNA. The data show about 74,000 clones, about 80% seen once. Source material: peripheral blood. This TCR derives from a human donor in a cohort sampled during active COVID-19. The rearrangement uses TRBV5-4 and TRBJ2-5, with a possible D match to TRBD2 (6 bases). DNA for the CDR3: TGTGCCAGCAGCTTGGAATGGGCAGGGACTCAAGAGACCCAGTACTTC. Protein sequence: CASSLEWAGTQETQYF.